These T cell receptor beta chains were read from a single sample in a study of blood T cell repertoires in COVID-19. Method: immunoSEQ multiplex PCR; TCRdb's copy keeps in-frame clones and lacks some. The table shows some 250,000 clones, with 80% to 85% occurring only once. The sample consisted of peripheral blood. Receptor source: a woman between 55 and 75 years old with active or convalescent COVID-19. CDR3s include the opening cysteine and the closing phenylalanine or tryptophan. Each record gives: V gene, J gene, CDR3 length, D gene, clone size, CDR3 DNA, CDR3 protein. The D gene is left open where the match is weak. Clone sizes are given selectively: once, few, many, or a class where the clone is expanded.

TRBV15	TRBJ1-4	14	.	.	TGTGCCACCAGCCCGGTCTTAGCTAATGAAAAACTGTTTTTT	CATSPVLANEKLFF
TRBV9	TRBJ1-2	15	TRBD1	few	TGTGCCAGCAGCGAAAGTAGGGACAGGGGCTATGGCTACACCTTC	CASSESRDRGYGYTF
TRBV3-1/TRBV3-2	TRBJ1-1	13	.	.	TGTGCCAGCAGCCAAGATCGGACAGTTGAAGCTTTCTTT	CASSQDRTVEAFF
TRBV19	TRBJ2-3	11	TRBD2	.	TGTGCCACCCAGCAGGGCGGGGGACAGTATTTT	CATQQGGGQYF
TRBV10-2	TRBJ1-2	17	.	.	TGCGCCAGCAGTTTAGGTGGGGGACTACTTTCGGGCTATGGCTACACCTTC	CASSLGGGLLSGYGYTF
TRBV7-9	TRBJ2-1	16	.	few	TGTGCCAGCATCCAGGGGGGAGCGGTTTACGTTAATGAGCAGTTCTTC	CASIQGGAVYVNEQFF
TRBV10-3	TRBJ2-1	15	.	.	TGTGCCATCAGTGAGTCTCACGGGGACTTCAATGAGCAGTTCTTC	CAISESHGDFNEQFF
TRBV12-5	TRBJ1-1	13	.	.	TGTGCTAGTGGTTTGGAGCGGGGGACTGAAGCTTTCTTT	CASGLERGTEAFF
TRBV19	TRBJ1-1	11	.	.	TGTGCCAGTGAGAAGAACACTGAAGCTTTCTTT	CASEKNTEAFF
TRBV7-8	TRBJ1-5	15	.	.	TGTGCCAGCAGCCGTCACAGGGCCCCTAATCAGCCCCAGCATTTT	CASSRHRAPNQPQHF
TRBV7-9	TRBJ2-1	15	TRBD1	.	TGTGCCAGCAGCTATTGGGACAGGTTTGTGAATGAGCAGTTCTTC	CASSYWDRFVNEQFF
TRBV19	TRBJ1-4	14	.	.	TGTGCCAGTACCCCCAGGGGCCGAGGAGAAAAACTGTTTTTT	CASTPRGRGEKLFF
TRBV11-2	TRBJ2-7	12	.	.	TGTGCCAGCAGCCCCCCACGCGAGCAGGAGTACTTC	CASSPPREQEYF
TRBV10-3	TRBJ1-1	13	.	.	TGTGCCATCAGTGAAGCGGTCGACACTGAAGCTTTCTTT	CAISEAVDTEAFF
TRBV9	TRBJ2-1	15	TRBD1	.	TGTGCCAGCAGCGTAGGAACAGGGGGCTACAATGAGCAGTTCTTC	CASSVGTGGYNEQFF
TRBV27	TRBJ1-1	14	TRBD1	.	TGTGCCAGCAGTTTTACAGGGGGAAACACTGAAGCTTTCTTT	CASSFTGGNTEAFF
TRBV5-4	TRBJ1-1	16	.	.	TGTGCCAGCAGCGGTCAGAGGGGACTAGGGAACACTGAAGCTTTCTTT	CASSGQRGLGNTEAFF
TRBV6-5	TRBJ2-2	14	.	.	TGTGCCAGCAGGTTACTAGGCCCTGGCGGGGAGCTGTTTTTT	CASRLLGPGGELFF
TRBV7-9	TRBJ1-2	16	TRBD1	.	TGTGCCAGCAGCTCGCCCCGACAGGGCTGGAGCTATGGCTACACCTTC	CASSSPRQGWSYGYTF
TRBV29-1	TRBJ2-7	15	TRBD1	.	TGCAGCGTTGAAGATCAGGGGGCAGGGCCCTACGAGCAGTACTTC	CSVEDQGAGPYEQYF